The source of this TCR beta chain is a study of blood T cells in healthy people across ages. The study's findings and limits: Per-million-T-cell TCR beta diversity fell roughly linearly with age. The authors considered diversity estimates from one million T cells to be underestimates.

About this clonotype: Its antigen is undetermined.

Primers used in a second PCR of about 7 to 12 cycles were a sample-barcoded 5' primer and a J-beta primer mix. A 12-random-nucleotide template-switch adaptor tagged each cDNA molecule. TCRdb re-called the 5' RACE reads with MiXCR, one entry per CDR3 protein. The sample lists 1.5 million to 2 million distinct CDR3 sequences; roughly 27% were seen once. Each sample used at least 6.5 million PBMCs. Germline trimming cut 0 bases from V and 2 bases from J; bases unmatched to any gene: 2. Looked up from germline, CDR1 is MNHEY and CDR2 is SVGEGT. The CDR3 runs 15 residues. This chain joins TRBV6-2 or TRBV6-3 and TRBJ2-7, with 9 bases fitting TRBD1. The receptor comes from a woman aged 30 to 39 in good health. Sample: blood. The CDR3 loop reads CASSYSRQGAYEQYF. DNA for the CDR3: TGTGCCAGCAGTTACTCGAGACAGGGGGCCTACGAGCAGTACTTC.